These 12 T cell receptor beta chains originate from one sample sequenced in a study of shared clonotypes between healthy human individuals. Naive CD8 cells lacked CD45RO, underwent positive selection for CCR7 and left out terminally differentiated effector memory CD45RA+ cells. Assay: immunoSEQ multiplex PCR; the TCRdb copy retains only in-frame clones and omits some. In the table there are millions of clones, about 93% of which are singletons. The sequenced sample consisted of naive CD8+ T cells from PBMCs. The receptor source for this set is a man in his late teens or twenties in good health. Some clones in this sample may be carry-over from other donors' samples.

In nucleotides, the CDR3 is TGTGCCAGCAGTCCCCTGCGGGTTAACGCGAACACTGAAGCTTTCTTT. Amino acid sequence: CASSPLRVNANTEAFF. The chain has TRBV27 and TRBJ1-1; D not resolved. The CDR3 is 16 residues long. The ends were cut back, 5 bases at V and 1 base at J, with 17 bases in the middle. Looked up from germline, CDR1 is MNHEY and CDR2 is SMNVEV (reference sequence).

This chain connects TRBV14 to TRBJ2-5; 11 nucleotides agree with TRBD2. J gave up 9 bases and V 4 bases, and 7 bases lay outside the gene matches. The CDR3 loop spans 14 amino acids. Looked up from germline, CDR1 is SGHDN and CDR2 is FVKESK. In nucleotides, the CDR3 is TGTGCCAGCAGCCTCGGACTAGCGGGTGGGTCCCAGTACTTC. Protein: CASSLGLAGGSQYF.

This CDR3 is CASSPTQGAYNEQFF. Here the CDR3 DNA reads TGTGCCAGCAGTCCCACACAGGGGGCCTACAATGAGCAGTTCTTC. The chain has TRBV6-5 and TRBJ2-1, with TRBD1 matching over 8 bases. Germline values: CDR1 MNHEY, CDR2 SVGAGI. V lost 5 bases, J lost 2 bases, and 5 bases stayed unmatched. The CDR3 is 15 amino acids.

This chain joins TRBV15 and TRBJ2-5; the match to TRBD2 covers 8 bases. The CDR3 spans 18 residues. Trimming cost V 0 bases and J 0 bases; bases outside gene matches: 9. Germline CDR1 is LNHNV and CDR2 is YYDKDF (reference sequence). The CDR3 loop reads CATSRDWLGGRYQETQYF. DNA of the CDR3: TGTGCCACCAGCAGAGATTGGCTGGGCGGGAGGTACCAAGAGACCCAGTACTTC.

The V and J genes are TRBV9 and TRBJ2-7, with TRBD2 identical over 8 bases. J lost 4 bases, V lost 5 bases, and 11 bases had no gene match. Germline values: CDR1 SGDLS, CDR2 YYNGEE. This CDR3 comprises 15 residues. The chain's CDR3 is CASSEGKREFYEQYF. In DNA, the CDR3 is TGTGCCAGCAGTGAAGGGAAGCGGGAGTTTTACGAGCAGTACTTC.

About this clone: This specimen includes other DNA sequences encoding the same CDR3. V gene TRBV9 combines with J gene TRBJ2-5; D not resolved. The CDR3 spans 13 residues. CDR1 and CDR2 (germline): SGDLS, YYNGEE. Trimming left V 0 bases short and J 2 bases short, with 5 bases between. The CDR3 loop reads CASSVGGQETQYF. The CDR3 region has the DNA TGTGCCAGCAGCGTAGGGGGTCAAGAGACCCAGTACTTC. The full variable domain, its missing parts supplied by reference TRBV9 and TRBJ2-5, is DSGVTQTPKHLITATGQRVTLRCSPRSGDLSVYWYQQSLDQGLQFLIQYYNGEERAKGNILERFSAQQFPDLHSELNLSSLELGDSALYFCASSVGGQETQYFGPGTRLLVL.

The sample holds one count of this clone. The same CDR3 also results from other DNA sequences found in this sample. The chain uses TRBV9 and TRBJ2-3; no firm D call. The CDR3 is 13 amino acids. CDR1 is SGDLS, CDR2 YYNGEE, per germline. V lost 0 bases, J lost 6 bases, and 8 bases lay in between. CDR3 region: CASSVGGVDTQYF. CDR3 bases: TGTGCCAGCAGCGTAGGTGGGGTGGATACGCAGTATTTT.

The chain employs TRBV6-5 and TRBJ2-7; 8 bases fit TRBD2. The germline V gene has CDR1 MNHEY and CDR2 SVGAGI. The trim removed 1 base at V and 1 base at J, leaving 6 bases unmatched. The length of the CDR3 is 16 residues. The CDR3 loop reads CASSYFPGGESYEQYF. The CDR3 DNA is TGTGCCAGCAGTTACTTCCCGGGAGGGGAATCCTACGAGCAGTACTTC.

V is TRBV19 and J is TRBJ2-3, with D tentatively TRBD2 (5 bases). Trimming removed 5 bases at V and 2 bases at J, with 14 bases between. Germline assignment: CDR1 LNHDA and CDR2 SQIVND (reference sequence). The CDR3 has 15 amino acids. The DNA of the CDR3 is TGTGCCAGTAGTCTGGGAGAGGTGGACACAGATACGCAGTATTTT. Its translation is CASSLGEVDTDTQYF.

This clone has a single count. The chain couples TRBV7-9 to TRBJ1-1, with TRBD1 matching over 10 bases. The J segment lost 5 bases and the V segment lost 5 bases, leaving 5 bases of the junction unmatched. The CDR3 is made up of 14 amino acids. Germline CDR1 and CDR2: SEHNR and FQNEAQ (reference sequence). Here the CDR3 DNA reads TGTGCCAGCAGCGGAGACAGGGGGCGAACTGAAGCTTTCTTT. Translated, it gives CASSGDRGRTEAFF.

The rearrangement uses TRBV7-9 and TRBJ1-2, with D possibly TRBD1 on 5 matching bases. Deletions cut 5 bases from V and 4 bases from J, with 11 bases between. This CDR3 is 13 amino acids long. Germline V lookup: CDR1 SEHNR, CDR2 FQNEAQ (reference sequence). CDR3 region: CASSTTAFYGYTF. DNA of the CDR3: TGTGCCAGCAGCACGACAGCGTTCTATGGCTACACCTTC.

The genes are TRBV19 and TRBJ2-6; D unclear. The germline gives CDR1 LNHDA, CDR2 SQIVND (reference sequence). The CDR3 runs 14 residues. With 6 bases removed from V and 0 bases from J, the gap between germline ends came to 6 bases. The chain's CDR3 is CASRKISGANVLTF. Here the CDR3 DNA reads TGTGCCAGTAGAAAAATCTCTGGGGCCAACGTCCTGACTTTC.